Each of the 5 T cell receptor beta chains below was sequenced from the same sample in a study of PD-1 blockade in classical Hodgkin lymphoma. Every patient had relapsed following autologous stem cell transplantation, and cohorts differed in brentuximab vedotin exposure. Using magnetic negative selection, the CD4+ T cells were separated out of thawed PBMCs. The data were produced by immunoSEQ multiplex PCR, yet TCRdb's version contains in-frame clones alone and is incomplete. The table records over 7,000 clones, 77% of them present only once. The material was CD4+ T cells from blood, obtained at baseline. These receptors all stem from a human donor with classical Hodgkin lymphoma.

The rearrangement links TRBV9 to TRBJ2-7, with 7 bases aligning to TRBD2. Unmatched junction bases numbered 12, after V lost 4 bases and J lost 5 bases. Per the germline V gene, CDR1 is SGDLS and CDR2 is YYNGEE. This CDR3 region has 15 residues. The CDR3 DNA reads TGTGCCAGCAGCCGAATGGCGGGGGTCCGGCACGAGCAGTACTTC. This codes for CASSRMAGVRHEQYF.

This clone has only one observation. J is TRBJ2-6 and V is TRBV18; the D gene is possibly TRBD1 (5 bases). This CDR3 has 16 residues. Germline V gene data show CDR1 as KGHSH and CDR2 as LQKENI. Trimming removed 0 bases from V and 3 bases from J, with 9 bases in between. The CDR3: CASSPPQGLGANVLTF. The CDR3 DNA follows: TGTGCCAGCTCACCACCTCAGGGCCTTGGGGCCAACGTCCTGACTTTC.

This clone has more than one count but fewer than ten. This rearrangement joins TRBV19 to TRBJ1-2; 7 bases match TRBD1. Germline values: CDR1 LNHDA, CDR2 SQIVND (reference sequence). The V segment lost 1 base and the J segment 8 bases; nucleotides outside the gene matches: 13. The CDR3 length is 16 residues. The CDR3, as DNA: TGTGCCAGTAGTATAGGAGGGGGCCTACAGGGTTTCGGCTACACCTTC. It codes for CASSIGGGLQGFGYTF.

The chain employs TRBV5-1 and TRBJ2-5, with 7 bases identical to TRBD1. CDR3 size: 16 residues. Germline trimming cut 2 bases from V and 2 bases from J; bases unmatched to any gene: 9. Germline V gives CDR1 SGHRS, CDR2 YFSETQ. The CDR3 nucleotides are TGCGCCAGCAGCTTAGATGATGGGACAGAACAAGAGACCCAGTACTTC. The encoded protein is CASSLDDGTEQETQYF.

The count of this clone is one. The chain recombines TRBV5-4 with TRBJ2-1, with D maybe TRBD2 (6 bases). From germline, CDR1 is SGHNT and CDR2 YYREEE (reference sequence). This CDR3 contains 16 residues. The V gene lost 0 bases and the J gene lost 4 bases, with 14 bases spanning the gap. The CDR3 loop reads CASSLDSTSWYNEQFF. CDR3 nucleotides: TGTGCCAGCAGCTTGGATAGCACTAGCTGGTACAATGAGCAGTTCTTC.